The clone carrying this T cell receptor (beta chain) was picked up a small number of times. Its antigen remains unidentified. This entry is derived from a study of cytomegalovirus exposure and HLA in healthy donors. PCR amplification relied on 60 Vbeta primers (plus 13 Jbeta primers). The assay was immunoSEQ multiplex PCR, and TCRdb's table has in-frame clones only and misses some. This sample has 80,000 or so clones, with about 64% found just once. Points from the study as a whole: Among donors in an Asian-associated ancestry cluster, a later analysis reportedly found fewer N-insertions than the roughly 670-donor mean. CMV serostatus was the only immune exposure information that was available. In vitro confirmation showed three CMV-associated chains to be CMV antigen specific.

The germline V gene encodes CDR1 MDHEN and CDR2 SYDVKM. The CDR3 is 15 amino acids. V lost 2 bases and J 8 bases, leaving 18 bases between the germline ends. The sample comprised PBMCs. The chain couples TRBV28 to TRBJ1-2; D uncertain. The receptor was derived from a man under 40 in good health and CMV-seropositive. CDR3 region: CASSLETGDFGGYTF. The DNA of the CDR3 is TGTGCCAGCAGTTTAGAGACGGGAGATTTCGGGGGCTACACCTTC.